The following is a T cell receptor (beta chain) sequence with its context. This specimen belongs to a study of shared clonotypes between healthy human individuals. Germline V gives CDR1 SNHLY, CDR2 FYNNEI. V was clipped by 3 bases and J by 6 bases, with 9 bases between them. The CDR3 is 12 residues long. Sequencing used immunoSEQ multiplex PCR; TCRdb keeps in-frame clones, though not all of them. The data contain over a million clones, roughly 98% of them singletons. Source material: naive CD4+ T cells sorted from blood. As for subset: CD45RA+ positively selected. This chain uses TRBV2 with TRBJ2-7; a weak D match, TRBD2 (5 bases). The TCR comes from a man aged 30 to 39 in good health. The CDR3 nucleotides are TGTGCCAGCAGTGATATCGGGGTCGAGCAGTACTTC. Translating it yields CASSDIGVEQYF.